The 18 T cell receptor beta chains given below trace back to one sample, sequenced in a study of T cells in Graves' hyperthyroidism and ophthalmopathy. Regions amplified from RNA transcripts were the TCR beta CDR3 regions. The TCR CDR3 first-round RT-PCR relied on the HTBI primer set. TCRdb used MiXCR to reprocess the multiplex PCR reads, holding one entry per CDR3 protein. The table lists a few hundred thousand distinct CDR3 sequences, 14% of them singletons, with around 19% in the top ten. The sequenced sample consisted of blood. The receptor source for this set is a woman aged 25 to 45 with Graves' ophthalmopathy.

A few counts support this clonotype. This chain links TRBV19 with TRBJ1-6, with TRBD1 matching 9 bases. With 9 bases clipped from V and 9 bases from J, the junction kept 6 bases outside the gene matches. The CDR3 runs to 13 residues. Per the germline V gene, CDR1 is LNHDA and CDR2 is SQIVND (reference sequence). In DNA form, the CDR3 reads TGTGCCAGCACGGGACAGGGTTTTTCACCCCTCCACTTT. Amino acids: CASTGQGFSPLHF. The complete variable domain, with remaining parts taken from reference TRBV19 and TRBJ1-6, reads DGGITQSPKYLFRKEGQNVTLSCEQNLNHDAMYWYRQDPGQGLRLIYYSQIVNDFQKGDIAEGYSVSREKKESFPLTVTSAQKNPTAFYLCASTGQGFSPLHFGNGTRLTVT.

There are a few counts of this clonotype. The chain joins TRBV5-8 to TRBJ2-2, with a weak D call TRBD2 (7 bases). The V end was cut by 1 base, the J end by 3 bases, with 10 bases between. Germline loops: CDR1 SGHTS, CDR2 YDEGEE. This CDR3 is built from 15 residues. The CDR3 region is CASSLFGGHTGELFF. In nucleotides, the CDR3 is TGTGCCAGCAGCTTGTTCGGGGGGCACACCGGGGAGCTGTTTTTT.

A word on this clonotype: A much larger clone lies a single base off, so this may be a read error. No conserved phenylalanine or tryptophan is present at the end of the CDR3, so a read error is the likely explanation. The J gene is TRBJ2-3, the V gene TRBV2, with TRBD2 matching 7 bases. The CDR3 is made up of 13 amino acids. The trim removed 10 bases at V and 2 bases at J, leaving 6 bases unmatched. Germline CDR1 SNHLY, CDR2 FYNNEI. CDR3: CATWGGYTDTQYS. CDR3 coding DNA: TGTGCCACATGGGGGGGATACACAGATACGCAGTATTCT.

This clonotype was observed a few times. Because it lacks the conserved phenylalanine or tryptophan at the end, this CDR3 is likely a read error. This chain connects TRBV12-3 or TRBV12-4 to TRBJ2-7; 8 bases line up with TRBD1. V gave up 5 bases and J gave up 2 bases; unmatched junction bases: 8. The CDR3 totals 15 residues. The CDR3 is CASSQTTGVAYEQYL. The CDR3 coding sequence is TGTGCCAGCAGTCAAACGACAGGGGTTGCCTACGAGCAGTACCTC.

As for this clonotype: The junction departs from germline at one end; a sequencing error may be responsible. This chain links TRBV6-1 with TRBJ1-2, with 8 nucleotides matching TRBD1. The CDR3 runs to 13 residues. CDR1 MNHNS and CDR2 SASEGT come from the germline V gene. CDR3 in DNA: TGTTCCAGCAGCGGACAGGGTAACTATGGCTACACCTTC. This codes for CSSSGQGNYGYTF.

At least ten counts were recorded for this clonotype. This chain joins TRBV11-2 and TRBJ1-6; D ambiguous. The length of the CDR3 is 11 residues. From germline, CDR1 is SGHAT and CDR2 FQNNGV. The germline V and J ends were trimmed by 5 bases and 11 bases, with 7 bases remaining between them. CDR3 sequence: CASSAGTPLHF. DNA for the CDR3: TGTGCCAGCAGCGCCGGTACACCCCTCCACTTT.

The table lists this clonotype with many counts. The J gene is TRBJ2-3, the V gene TRBV6-5; a weak D match, TRBD2 (5 bases). CDR1 is MNHEY, CDR2 SVGAGI, per germline. The V gene lost 2 bases and the J gene lost 0 bases, with 9 bases spanning the gap. The CDR3 runs 15 residues. In nucleotides, the CDR3 is TGTGCCAGCAGTTACGGGAGTATTAGCACAGATACGCAGTATTTT. Amino acids: CASSYGSISTDTQYF.

The table lists this clonotype with many counts. This rearrangement joins TRBV19 to TRBJ1-1; D is ambiguous. Germline V CDR1 and CDR2: LNHDA, SQIVND (reference sequence). V was pared by 5 bases and J by 0 bases, with 4 bases between. The CDR3 loop spans 12 amino acids. The CDR3 loop reads CASSYLNTEAFF. The CDR3, as DNA: TGTGCCAGTAGTTACCTGAACACTGAAGCTTTCTTT. Variable domain in full (rest from reference TRBV19 and TRBJ1-1): DGGITQSPKYLFRKEGQNVTLSCEQNLNHDAMYWYRQDPGQGLRLIYYSQIVNDFQKGDIAEGYSVSREKKESFPLTVTSAQKNPTAFYLCASSYLNTEAFFGQGTRLTVV.

The CDR3 coding sequence is TGTGCCAGCAGCCACGGACAGGGGGAGGACACTGAAGCTTTCTTT. Translating gives CASSHGQGEDTEAFF. This sequence joins TRBV7-9 and TRBJ1-1; 10 bases agree with TRBD1. This CDR3 comprises 15 residues. The V and J ends lost 5 bases and 3 bases, in that order; junction bases with no gene match: 6. The germline V gene has CDR1 SEHNR and CDR2 FQNEAQ (reference sequence). The complete variable domain, with remaining parts taken from reference TRBV7-9 and TRBJ1-1, reads DTGVSQNPRHKITKRGQNVTFRCDPISEHNRLYWYRQTLGQGPEFLTYFQNEAQLEKSRLLSDRFSAERPKGSFSTLEIQRTEQGDSAMYLCASSHGQGEDTEAFFGQGTRLTVV.

CDR3 sequence: CASSLALSVASGLSYEQYF. The CDR3 DNA follows: TGTGCCAGCAGCTTAGCGTTGTCGGTGGCTAGCGGGCTCTCCTACGAGCAGTACTTC. The chain employs TRBV7-9 and TRBJ2-7; 8 bases agree with TRBD2. The trim removed 0 bases at V and 0 bases at J, leaving 13 bases unmatched. The CDR3 is 19 residues long. Germline CDR1 SEHNR, CDR2 FQNEAQ (reference sequence).

There are many counts of this clonotype. This sequence joins TRBV7-2 and TRBJ2-5; 11 positions match TRBD1. The CDR3 is made up of 15 amino acids. With V trimmed by 5 bases and J by 5 bases, 7 bases remained unmatched. In germline, CDR1 is SGHTA, CDR2 FQGNSA. CDR3 sequence: CASSGGTGGLETQYF. The CDR3 nucleotides are TGTGCCAGCAGCGGCGGGACAGGGGGTTTGGAGACCCAGTACTTC.

The table lists this clonotype with many counts. The rearrangement uses TRBV5-1 and TRBJ1-6, with 8 positions matching TRBD1. With 5 bases clipped from V and 9 bases from J, the junction kept 7 bases outside the gene matches. The V gene's germline CDR1 is SGHRS and CDR2 YFSETQ. This CDR3 has 14 residues. The CDR3 spells CASRPTGVFSPLHF. The CDR3 DNA sequence: TGCGCCAGCAGACCGACAGGGGTTTTTTCACCCCTCCACTTT.

This clonotype appeared many times. The V gene is TRBV28, the J gene TRBJ2-7; TRBD1 agrees at 7 bases. The CDR3 spans 15 residues. The V gene's germline CDR1 is MDHEN and CDR2 SYDVKM. V shed 6 bases, J shed 3 bases, and the junction held 11 bases outside the gene matches. CDR3 in DNA: TGTGCCAGCAGGAACGGACAGGAGACTGTCTACGAGCAGTACTTC. It yields the protein CASRNGQETVYEQYF.

This clonotype appeared many times. V usage is TRBV5-1 and J usage is TRBJ2-7; D is unresolved. The V and J ends lost 0 bases and 2 bases respectively, with 6 bases between them. CDR1 SGHRS and CDR2 YFSETQ come from the germline V gene. The CDR3 is 13 residues long. As DNA, the CDR3 is TGCGCCAGCAGCTTGGGAACTACCTACGAGCAGTACTTC. This sequence encodes CASSLGTTYEQYF.

This clonotype has just a few counts. The genes are TRBV19 and TRBJ2-5; D uncertain. Germline lookup yields CDR1 LNHDA and CDR2 SQIVND (reference sequence). The CDR3 is made up of 16 amino acids. Trimming took 6 bases from V and 4 from J, leaving 21 bases between them. Written as DNA, the CDR3 is TGTGCCAGTAGCCCAGCAGCCCGGGCTGTTGTAGAGACCCAGTACTTC. This sequence encodes CASSPAARAVVETQYF.

Notes on this clonotype: A much larger clonotype is one base distant, so this may be a read error. This rearrangement joins TRBV27 to TRBJ2-3, with D possibly TRBD1 on 5 matching bases. The DNA end is more similar to TRBJ1-5, so the J call may be wrong. The CDR3 is 14 residues long. CDR1 is MNHEY, CDR2 SMNVEV, per germline (reference sequence). The CDR3 DNA is TGTGCCAGCAGCCTTGGGACGCCTCGGGATACGCAGCATTTT. Encoded protein: CASSLGTPRDTQHF.

The rearrangement links TRBV28 to TRBJ1-5, with 7 bases matching TRBD1. Germline CDR1 and CDR2: MDHEN and SYDVKM. Unmatched junction bases numbered 8, after V lost 6 bases and J lost 0 bases. This CDR3 comprises 16 residues. The CDR3 DNA is TGTGCCAGCAGCGTTGGGGGACAGTATAGCAATCAGCCCCAGCATTTT. Its translation: CASSVGGQYSNQPQHF. Filled out from reference TRBV28 and TRBJ1-5, the complete variable domain reads DVKVTQSSRYLVKRTGEKVFLECVQDMDHENMFWYRQDPGLGLRLIYFSYDVKMKEKGDIPEGYSVSREKKERFSLILESASTNQTSMYLCASSVGGQYSNQPQHFGDGTRLSIL.

This clonotype occurred many times. The chain uses TRBV27 and TRBJ2-2; the D gene is possibly TRBD2 (6 bases). This CDR3 has 13 residues. The germline gives CDR1 MNHEY, CDR2 SMNVEV (reference sequence). V was pared by 6 bases and J by 6 bases, with 11 bases between. This chain's CDR3 is CASRGGGPGELFF. CDR3 coding DNA: TGTGCCAGCAGGGGAGGAGGGCCCGGGGAGCTGTTTTTT.